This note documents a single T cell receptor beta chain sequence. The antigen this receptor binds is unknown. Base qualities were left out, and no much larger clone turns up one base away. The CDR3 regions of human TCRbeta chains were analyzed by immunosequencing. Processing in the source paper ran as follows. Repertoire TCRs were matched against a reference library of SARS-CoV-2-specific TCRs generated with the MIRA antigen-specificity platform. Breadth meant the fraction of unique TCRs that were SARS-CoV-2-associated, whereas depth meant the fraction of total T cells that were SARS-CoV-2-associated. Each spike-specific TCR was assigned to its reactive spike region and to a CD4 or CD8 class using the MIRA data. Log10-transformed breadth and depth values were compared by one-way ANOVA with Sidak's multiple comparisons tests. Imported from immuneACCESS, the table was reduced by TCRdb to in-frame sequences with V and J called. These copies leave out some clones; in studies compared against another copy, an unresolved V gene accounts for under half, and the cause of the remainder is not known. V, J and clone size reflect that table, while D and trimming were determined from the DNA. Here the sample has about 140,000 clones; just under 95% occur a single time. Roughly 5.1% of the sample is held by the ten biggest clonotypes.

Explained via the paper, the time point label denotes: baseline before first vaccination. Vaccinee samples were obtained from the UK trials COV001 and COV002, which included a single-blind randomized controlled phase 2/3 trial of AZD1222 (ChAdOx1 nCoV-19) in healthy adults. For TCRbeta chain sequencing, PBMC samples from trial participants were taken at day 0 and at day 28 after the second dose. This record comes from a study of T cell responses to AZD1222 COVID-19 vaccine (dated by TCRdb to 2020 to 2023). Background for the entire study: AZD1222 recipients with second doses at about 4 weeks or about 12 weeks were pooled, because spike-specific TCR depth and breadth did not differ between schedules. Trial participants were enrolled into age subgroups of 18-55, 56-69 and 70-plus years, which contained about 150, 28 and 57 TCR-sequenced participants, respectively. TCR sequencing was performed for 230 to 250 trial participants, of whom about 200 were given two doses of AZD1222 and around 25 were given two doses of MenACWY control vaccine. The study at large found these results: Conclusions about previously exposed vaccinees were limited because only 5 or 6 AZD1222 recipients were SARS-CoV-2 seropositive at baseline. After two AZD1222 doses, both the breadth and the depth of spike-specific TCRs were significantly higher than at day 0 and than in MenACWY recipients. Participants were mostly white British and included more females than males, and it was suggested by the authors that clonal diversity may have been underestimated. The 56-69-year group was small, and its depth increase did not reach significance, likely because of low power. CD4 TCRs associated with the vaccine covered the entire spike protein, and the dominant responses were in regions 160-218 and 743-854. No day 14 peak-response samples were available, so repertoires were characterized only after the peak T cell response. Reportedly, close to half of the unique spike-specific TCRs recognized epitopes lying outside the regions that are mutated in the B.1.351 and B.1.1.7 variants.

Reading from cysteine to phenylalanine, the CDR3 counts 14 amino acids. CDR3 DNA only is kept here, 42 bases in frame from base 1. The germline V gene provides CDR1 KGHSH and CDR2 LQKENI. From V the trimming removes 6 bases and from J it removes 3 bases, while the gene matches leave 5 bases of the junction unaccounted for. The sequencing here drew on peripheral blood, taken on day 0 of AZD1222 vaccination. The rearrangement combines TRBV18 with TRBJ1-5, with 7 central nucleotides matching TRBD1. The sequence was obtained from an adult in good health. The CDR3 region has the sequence CASSQDRNNQPQHF. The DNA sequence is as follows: TGTGCCAGCTCTCAGGACAGGAACAATCAGCCCCAGCATTTT.